This is a list of T cell receptor beta chains from one sample in a study of blood T cell repertoires in COVID-19. The assay was immunoSEQ multiplex PCR, and TCRdb's table has in-frame clones only and misses some. Among about 22,000 clones, less than 95% were seen once, and the ten largest hold roughly 2.6%. The sequenced sample was peripheral blood. These receptors all stem from a man between 65 and 85 years old with acute or convalescent COVID-19. Both conserved end residues are trimmed from each CDR3.

v_call: TRBV6-5
cdr3_length: 12
j_call: TRBJ2-7
cdr3_aa: ASSLTSTSDEQY

v_call: TRBV24-1
cdr3_length: 13
j_call: TRBJ2-1
cdr3_aa: AAQAGTSSYNEQF

v_call: TRBV6-5
cdr3_length: 9
j_call: TRBJ2-7
cdr3_aa: ASTDRYEQY

v_call: TRBV6-5
cdr3_length: 13
j_call: TRBJ1-5
cdr3_aa: ASSRTVGRDQPQH

v_call: TRBV30
cdr3_length: 11
j_call: TRBJ2-7
cdr3_aa: ARSGGATNEQY

v_call: TRBV4-1
cdr3_length: 12
j_call: TRBJ1-4
cdr3_aa: ASSQGLKNEKLF

v_call: TRBV6-6
cdr3_length: 13
j_call: TRBJ2-7
cdr3_aa: ASRTSGQGAYEQY

v_call: TRBV9
cdr3_length: 14
j_call: TRBJ1-6
cdr3_aa: ASSVGATSTLSPLH

v_call: TRBV18
cdr3_length: 13
j_call: TRBJ2-1
cdr3_aa: ASSPSDGRANEQF

v_call: TRBV5-6
cdr3_length: 11
j_call: TRBJ1-6
cdr3_aa: ASSLTGKSPLH

v_call: TRBV5-1
cdr3_length: 13
j_call: TRBJ2-2
cdr3_aa: ASSASTGFTGELF

v_call: TRBV7-2
cdr3_length: 13
j_call: TRBJ1-4
cdr3_aa: ASSSQPGVKEKLF

v_call: TRBV13
cdr3_length: 12
j_call: TRBJ2-5
cdr3_aa: ASSFSQGWETQY

v_call: TRBV2
cdr3_length: 12
j_call: TRBJ1-2
cdr3_aa: ASSDQGGNYGYT

v_call: TRBV6-1
cdr3_length: 9
j_call: TRBJ2-7
cdr3_aa: ASSERWEQY

v_call: TRBV28
cdr3_length: 9
j_call: TRBJ1-6
cdr3_aa: ASSSGGTLH

v_call: TRBV28
cdr3_length: 18
j_call: TRBJ2-4
cdr3_aa: ASSPSFTKPAGGLRDIQY

v_call: TRBV2
cdr3_length: 12
j_call: TRBJ1-1
cdr3_aa: ASTKGGGETEAF

v_call: TRBV14
cdr3_length: 13
j_call: TRBJ2-3
cdr3_aa: ASSQWDTRWDTQY

v_call: TRBV7-2
cdr3_length: 14
j_call: TRBJ2-7
cdr3_aa: ASSFQSGTGVWEQY

v_call: TRBV12-3/TRBV12-4
cdr3_length: 11
j_call: TRBJ1-2
cdr3_aa: ASSSERRYGYT

v_call: TRBV2
cdr3_length: 13
j_call: TRBJ1-4
cdr3_aa: ASSEVGSRREKLF

v_call: TRBV29-1
cdr3_length: 14
j_call: TRBJ2-4
cdr3_aa: SVLGQGGLAKNIQY

v_call: TRBV6-2/TRBV6-3
cdr3_length: 14
j_call: TRBJ2-3
cdr3_aa: ASSYGRAGVSDTQY

v_call: TRBV5-4
cdr3_length: 14
j_call: TRBJ2-3
cdr3_aa: ASSQFRGQGPDTQY

v_call: TRBV4-1
cdr3_length: 11
j_call: TRBJ1-5
cdr3_aa: ASSQDRDQPQH

v_call: TRBV7-2
cdr3_length: 12
j_call: TRBJ1-2
cdr3_aa: ASSLGTDNYGYT

v_call: TRBV19
cdr3_length: 13
j_call: TRBJ1-1
cdr3_aa: ASSSDGVLNTEAF

v_call: TRBV9
cdr3_length: 14
j_call: TRBJ1-6
cdr3_aa: ASSPTVEGVGSPLH

v_call: TRBV18
cdr3_length: 13
j_call: TRBJ1-1
cdr3_aa: ASSPYGGTNTEAF

v_call: TRBV3-1/TRBV3-2
cdr3_length: 11
j_call: TRBJ1-1
cdr3_aa: ASSPLQNTEAF

v_call: TRBV12-3/TRBV12-4
cdr3_length: 11
j_call: TRBJ1-6
cdr3_aa: ASSLGYGSPLH

v_call: TRBV28
cdr3_length: 11
j_call: TRBJ2-7
cdr3_aa: ASVKFVGYEQY

v_call: TRBV18
cdr3_length: 11
j_call: TRBJ1-5
cdr3_aa: ASSQGTDQPQH

v_call: TRBV7-3
cdr3_length: 12
j_call: TRBJ2-2
cdr3_aa: ASSPTGVAGELF

v_call: TRBV18
cdr3_length: 14
j_call: TRBJ1-3
cdr3_aa: ASSPFEGSSGNTIY

v_call: TRBV14
cdr3_length: 12
j_call: TRBJ1-4
cdr3_aa: ASSSRDRSEKLF

v_call: TRBV4-3
cdr3_length: 14
j_call: TRBJ1-2
cdr3_aa: ASSQDLALLSYGYT

v_call: TRBV6-5
cdr3_length: 12
j_call: TRBJ1-6
cdr3_aa: ASSIDRDNSPLH

v_call: TRBV19
cdr3_length: 12
j_call: TRBJ2-3
cdr3_aa: ASSIVSGVDTQY

v_call: TRBV7-2
cdr3_length: 12
j_call: TRBJ1-1
cdr3_aa: ASSAQGASTEAF

v_call: TRBV9
cdr3_length: 13
j_call: TRBJ2-7
cdr3_aa: ASSPGLAVFYEQY

v_call: TRBV29-1
cdr3_length: 12
j_call: TRBJ1-1
cdr3_aa: SVLPQVSNTEAF

v_call: TRBV19
cdr3_length: 11
j_call: TRBJ2-1
cdr3_aa: ASASASYNEQF

v_call: TRBV11-2
cdr3_length: 13
j_call: TRBJ2-3
cdr3_aa: ASSYLPGGQDTQY

v_call: TRBV3-1/TRBV3-2
cdr3_length: 12
j_call: TRBJ1-6
cdr3_aa: ASSHNTNNSPLH

v_call: TRBV10-3
cdr3_length: 18
j_call: TRBJ2-2
cdr3_aa: AISESLGLAGGPDTGELF

v_call: TRBV28
cdr3_length: 14
j_call: TRBJ1-6
cdr3_aa: ASSPHRTGDNSPLH

v_call: TRBV5-5
cdr3_length: 13
j_call: TRBJ1-4
cdr3_aa: ASSLGTGANEKLF

v_call: TRBV2
cdr3_length: 14
j_call: TRBJ1-4
cdr3_aa: ASRHQGLATNEKLF

v_call: TRBV24-1
cdr3_length: 12
j_call: TRBJ1-2
cdr3_aa: ATSDPGTVYGYT

v_call: TRBV9
cdr3_length: 14
j_call: TRBJ2-1
cdr3_aa: ASSASSGRAYNEQF

v_call: TRBV5-1
cdr3_length: 16
j_call: TRBJ2-6
cdr3_aa: ASSIKPGDLSGANVLT